Listed below are T cell receptor beta chains from one sample, sequenced in a study of T cell changes during pregnancy in multiple sclerosis. Measured with immunoSEQ multiplex PCR; TCRdb has only the in-frame clones, and not every one. The repertoire includes over 65,000 clones, about 89% of them detected once, and under 3% sits in the top ten. The material sequenced was peripheral blood, taken in the first trimester of pregnancy. Every receptor here comes from a female donor with multiple sclerosis, enrolled in a pregnancy study. CDR3s include the opening cysteine and the closing phenylalanine or tryptophan. The D gene is left open where the match is weak. Expanded clones are given a class, and other clones once, few, many or no size at all.

CDR3nt	CDR3aa	j_gene	v_gene	abundance	d_gene
TGTGCCAGCAGCCCGAATCCCGTAACCCCAGGGGTGTTCACCTTC	CASSPNPVTPGVFTF	TRBJ1-2	TRBV14	.	.
TGCGCCAGCAGCCAAGGGAGGGAGACCTATGGCTACACCTTC	CASSQGRETYGYTF	TRBJ1-2	TRBV4-1	medium-sized	.
TGTGCCAGCAGCCGACTAGCGGGAGAGGGTCGGGAGACCCAGTACTTC	CASSRLAGEGRETQYF	TRBJ2-5	TRBV6-6	.	TRBD2
TGTGCCAGTAGTACCCTACAGGGCTTGAATAGCAATCAGCCCCAGCATTTT	CASSTLQGLNSNQPQHF	TRBJ1-5	TRBV19	.	.
TGTGCCAGTAGTGGAACACTGACTACAGATACGCAGTATTTT	CASSGTLTTDTQYF	TRBJ2-3	TRBV19	.	.
TGCAGCGTCGAACGACAGGGTAGGGGCACTGAAGCTTTCTTT	CSVERQGRGTEAFF	TRBJ1-1	TRBV29-1	.	TRBD1
TGTGCCAGTAGGTCAGGGGGCTCCTACGAGCAGTACTTC	CASRSGGSYEQYF	TRBJ2-7	TRBV19	.	TRBD1
TGCGCCAGCAGCCAAGCTTGGGCCCGTAAGGACTATGGCTACACCTTC	CASSQAWARKDYGYTF	TRBJ1-2	TRBV4-3	.	.
TGCGCCAGCAGCGAGACAGGAAACTATGGCTACACCTTC	CASSETGNYGYTF	TRBJ1-2	TRBV5-1	.	.
TGTGCCAGCAGTCTTCCTGGGAGCTATGGCTACACCTTC	CASSLPGSYGYTF	TRBJ1-2	TRBV28	.	.
TGTGCCAGCAGCCCGCTCGGACAGTCTAGAGGAAACACCATATATTTT	CASSPLGQSRGNTIYF	TRBJ1-3	TRBV28	.	.
TGTGCCAGCAGTTTAAGGGGACAGGGGGGAGGGAGGGCTGGAAACACCATATATTTT	CASSLRGQGGGRAGNTIYF	TRBJ1-3	TRBV27	.	TRBD1
TGTGCCAGCAGTGTCAACAGGGTTGAAAAGACCCAGTACTTC	CASSVNRVEKTQYF	TRBJ2-5	TRBV27	.	.
TGTGCCAGCTCATCGTCTCCGGGACAGGGATATGAAAAACTGTTTTTT	CASSSSPGQGYEKLFF	TRBJ1-4	TRBV18	.	TRBD1
TGCGCCAGCAGCCCCCCGGGACTAGCGGGAGGCGAGCAGTACTTC	CASSPPGLAGGEQYF	TRBJ2-7	TRBV4-1	.	TRBD2
TGTGCCAGCAGTTACGACGACAGGGGGGTTTACAATGAGCAGTTCTTC	CASSYDDRGVYNEQFF	TRBJ2-1	TRBV6-5	.	TRBD1
TGTGCCAGCAGACCCCGGGACAGGGAGCGCGAAAAACTGTTTTTT	CASRPRDREREKLFF	TRBJ1-4	TRBV28	.	TRBD1
TGTGCCAGCAGCGGAGGAACAAGTAACTCTGGAAACACCATATATTTT	CASSGGTSNSGNTIYF	TRBJ1-3	TRBV9	.	.
TGTGCCAGCTCGCCGGTCCCGGGACAGAGTAATTATCCCCTCCACTTT	CASSPVPGQSNYPLHF	TRBJ1-6	TRBV18	.	TRBD1
TGTGCCAGCAGCCTCGGGACAGGGGGCGGTCAGCCCCAGCATTTT	CASSLGTGGGQPQHF	TRBJ1-5	TRBV7-9	.	TRBD1
TGCGCCAGCAGCTTGATAGGGGGCGTGGCCGAGCAGTACTTC	CASSLIGGVAEQYF	TRBJ2-7	TRBV5-1	once	TRBD1
TGTGCCAGCAGTGAAGCTCAGGGTAATCAGCCCCAGCATTTT	CASSEAQGNQPQHF	TRBJ1-5	TRBV6-1	.	.
TGTGCCAGCAGCGGGGGACAGGGAGGGCGAGAGACCCAGTACTTC	CASSGGQGGRETQYF	TRBJ2-5	TRBV9	.	TRBD1
TGTGCCAGCAGCCGGGACAGCACCTACGAGCAGTACTTC	CASSRDSTYEQYF	TRBJ2-7	TRBV27	.	TRBD1